Listed below are T cell receptor beta chains from one sample, sequenced in a study of shared clonotypes between healthy human individuals. Repertoires were generated with immunoSEQ multiplex PCR, while TCRdb's copy carries only in-frame clones and drops some. The sample contains more than 1,200,000 clones, approximately 98.5% of which appear only once. Specimen: naive CD4+ T cells sorted from blood. The receptors come from a man aged 25 to 40 in good health. The CDR3 runs from the conserved cysteine through the conserved F or W. The order of the fields is clone size, J gene, V gene, D gene, CDR3 DNA, CDR3 protein. The D gene is left open where the match is weak. Some rows have no size entry. The others give once, few or many, or a class for an expanded clone.

-	TRBJ2-1	TRBV15	-	TGTGCCACCAGCAGAGGGAGGGACAGTGCTTATGAGCAGTTCTTC	CATSRGRDSAYEQFF
-	TRBJ2-2	TRBV28	TRBD2	TGTGCCAGCATCAACGGGGGGTATGGCGGGGAGCTGTTTTTT	CASINGGYGGELFF
-	TRBJ2-7	TRBV5-5	-	TGTGCCAGCAACCCCCAGGGGAAAGCCTACGAGCAGTACTTC	CASNPQGKAYEQYF
-	TRBJ1-2	TRBV2	TRBD1	TGTGCCAGCAGTACGTACAGGGGGGGAGATGGCTACACCTTC	CASSTYRGGDGYTF
-	TRBJ2-7	TRBV7-5	-	TGTGTCAGAAGCGGCACGAGGACTAGCGGTGACTCCTACGAGCAGTACTTC	CVRSGTRTSGDSYEQYF
-	TRBJ2-3	TRBV18	TRBD1	TGTGCCAGCTCACCACGACAGGGAAGCACAGATACGCAGTATTTT	CASSPRQGSTDTQYF
-	TRBJ2-2	TRBV5-1	TRBD2	TGCGCCAGCAGCTTGGCCCCCTCACTAGCGGTATCGAACACCGGGGAGCTGTTTTTT	CASSLAPSLAVSNTGELFF
-	TRBJ1-1	TRBV18	-	TGTGCCAGCTCACCACCCGGCAGGGGCAGAATGGCTAACCCTGAAGCTTTCTTT	CASSPPGRGRMANPEAFF
once	TRBJ2-7	TRBV28	TRBD2	TGTGCCAGCAGCTCACTCCTACTAGCGGGATTTTACGAGCAGTACTTC	CASSSLLLAGFYEQYF
-	TRBJ2-1	TRBV5-4	-	TGTGCCAGTAGTTTAGAGCCCCATGAGCAGTTCTTC	CASSLEPHEQFF
once	TRBJ1-3	TRBV7-9	-	TGTGCCAGCAGCTTAGGGCCTGGAGCCAGCTCTGGAAACACCATATATTTT	CASSLGPGASSGNTIYF
-	TRBJ2-4	TRBV19	TRBD2	TGTGCCAGTAGTATTCGCTCAGCGGGGAAAAACATTCAGTACTTC	CASSIRSAGKNIQYF
-	TRBJ2-3	TRBV28	-	TGTGCCAGCAGTTTTAGCTTTGGCACAGATACGCAGTATTTT	CASSFSFGTDTQYF
-	TRBJ2-1	TRBV9	TRBD2	TGTGCCAGTAGCGGGAGCTCCTACAATGAGCAGTTCTTC	CASSGSSYNEQFF
once	TRBJ2-1	TRBV15	TRBD1	TGTGCCACCAGCAGAGATCGGGACAGGTGGGCCCCAGCGCAGTTCTTC	CATSRDRDRWAPAQFF
-	TRBJ2-3	TRBV5-5	-	TGTGCCAGCAGCTTTAACGGGTTCACAGATACGCAGTATTTT	CASSFNGFTDTQYF
-	TRBJ2-5	TRBV11-2	TRBD2	TGTGCCAGCAGCTGGGTAGCGGGACCTTACCAAGAGACCCAGTACTTC	CASSWVAGPYQETQYF
once	TRBJ1-4	TRBV10-2	TRBD1	TGCGCCAGCAAGAGATGGGACAGTAGGAATGAAAAACTGTTTTTT	CASKRWDSRNEKLFF
-	TRBJ1-1	TRBV11-3	-	TGTGCCAGCAGCCTCCAAGTAGGAACTGAAGCTTTCTTT	CASSLQVGTEAFF
-	TRBJ2-1	TRBV28	TRBD2	TGTGCCAGCAATCGACTAGCGGGAGTATCCTACAATGAGCAGTTCTTC	CASNRLAGVSYNEQFF
-	TRBJ1-4	TRBV11-2	TRBD1	TGTGCCAGCAGCTTAAGGGACAGATCATGGAAACTGTTTTTT	CASSLRDRSWKLFF
-	TRBJ2-7	TRBV2	-	TGTGCCAGCAGTCTGGGGTACGAGCAGTACTTC	CASSLGYEQYF
-	TRBJ1-5	TRBV28	-	TGTGCCAGCGGCGAGGACCTCAATCAGCCCCAGCATTTT	CASGEDLNQPQHF
-	TRBJ2-7	TRBV29-1	TRBD1	TGCAGCGTTGTTGACAGGGGGACCTACGAGCAGTACTTC	CSVVDRGTYEQYF
-	TRBJ2-7	TRBV5-1	-	TGCGCCAGCAGCTTAACACTGCGGTCTGACGCCGGCGGGCAGTACTTC	CASSLTLRSDAGGQYF
-	TRBJ2-5	TRBV28	-	TGTGCCAGCAGTCAAATAACCTTTCGGGAGACCCAGTACTTC	CASSQITFRETQYF
-	TRBJ2-7	TRBV14	-	TGTGCCAGCAGCCAAGTCGTAGGGTCCTACGAGCAGTACTTC	CASSQVVGSYEQYF
-	TRBJ1-1	TRBV7-2	-	TGTGCCAGCAGCAGATCCCGGGACGCTCAAGCTTTCTTT	CASSRSRDAQAFF
-	TRBJ2-7	TRBV19	-	TGTGCCAGTAGTATAGACCGGACAACTTCCTACGAGCAGTACTTC	CASSIDRTTSYEQYF
-	TRBJ1-2	TRBV28	-	TGTGCCAGCAGTTTAAGGCTTAACTATGGCTACACCTTC	CASSLRLNYGYTF
-	TRBJ1-3	TRBV30	-	TGTGCCTGGAGTCCCGGGACATCATACACCATATATTTT	CAWSPGTSYTIYF
-	TRBJ2-3	TRBV19	-	TGTGCCAGTAGTATAGTGGGGATTCGGACCGGCACAGATACGCAGTATTTT	CASSIVGIRTGTDTQYF
-	TRBJ2-1	TRBV19	-	TGTGCCAGTAGTATATCGGGACCCCGGGTGAACAATGAGCAGTTCTTC	CASSISGPRVNNEQFF
-	TRBJ2-1	TRBV29-1	-	TGCAGCGTCAACAGGGGAGGGTGGTCCTACAATGAGCAGTTCTTC	CSVNRGGWSYNEQFF
once	TRBJ2-7	TRBV6-5	TRBD2	TGTGCCAGCAGGGCTAGCGGCTACGAGCAGTACTTC	CASRASGYEQYF
-	TRBJ2-2	TRBV5-1	TRBD2	TGCGCCAGCAGCCCCGGGCCAGCGGGAGTGGCCAGGGAGCTGTTTTTT	CASSPGPAGVARELFF
-	TRBJ2-7	TRBV28	-	TGTGCCAGCAGCCCGCCTGGTACCCACTCCTACGAGCAGTACTTC	CASSPPGTHSYEQYF
-	TRBJ2-7	TRBV7-9	TRBD2	TGTGCCAGCAGCTCGCCCGGACTAGCGGGACTATACGAGCAGTACTTC	CASSSPGLAGLYEQYF
-	TRBJ1-1	TRBV11-3	-	TGTGCCAGCAGCTTAGGCGGAATGAACACTGAAGCTTTCTTT	CASSLGGMNTEAFF
-	TRBJ2-7	TRBV29-1	-	TGCAGCGTGAGGACCACCCTTCTGGACGACGAGCAGTACTTC	CSVRTTLLDDEQYF
-	TRBJ2-5	TRBV5-1	-	TGCGCCAGCAGCTTACAGGGCTATGGAGAGACCCAGTACTTC	CASSLQGYGETQYF
-	TRBJ2-5	TRBV5-1	TRBD1	TGCGCCAGCAGCTTCCAGGGGGATGGAGAGACCCAGTACTTC	CASSFQGDGETQYF
-	TRBJ2-3	TRBV28	-	TGTGCCAGCCTCCTAGGACAGTCTAGCACAGATACGCAGTATTTT	CASLLGQSSTDTQYF
-	TRBJ2-1	TRBV20-1	-	TGCAGTGCTCTTGGCAATGAGCAGTTCTTC	CSALGNEQFF
once	TRBJ2-1	TRBV30	-	TGTGCCTGGAGTCTGACTACTGTTGAGCAGTTCTTC	CAWSLTTVEQFF